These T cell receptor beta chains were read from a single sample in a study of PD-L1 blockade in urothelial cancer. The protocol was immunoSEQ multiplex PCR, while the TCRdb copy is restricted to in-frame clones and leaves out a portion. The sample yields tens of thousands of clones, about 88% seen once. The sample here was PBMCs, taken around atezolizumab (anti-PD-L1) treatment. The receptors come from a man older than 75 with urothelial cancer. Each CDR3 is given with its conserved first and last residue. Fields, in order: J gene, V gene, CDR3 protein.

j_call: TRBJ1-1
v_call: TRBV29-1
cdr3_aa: CSVDRGAEAFF

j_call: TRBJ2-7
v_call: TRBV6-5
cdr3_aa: CASSYSLTGIYEQYF

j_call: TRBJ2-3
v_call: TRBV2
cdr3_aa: CASSERLAINLNTQYF

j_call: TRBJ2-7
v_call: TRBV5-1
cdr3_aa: CASSFLAGVSGEQYF

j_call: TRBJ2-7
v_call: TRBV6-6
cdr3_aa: CASRAGGEQYF

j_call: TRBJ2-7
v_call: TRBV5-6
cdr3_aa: CASSSFWTGGTYEQYF

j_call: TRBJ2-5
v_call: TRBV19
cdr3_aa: CASGEGQGTQYF

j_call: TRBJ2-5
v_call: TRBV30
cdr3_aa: CACRDRGDQETQYF

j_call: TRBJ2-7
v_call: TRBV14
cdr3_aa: CAAQGLRDEQYF

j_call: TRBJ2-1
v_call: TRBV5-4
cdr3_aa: CASSLAGTYNEQFF

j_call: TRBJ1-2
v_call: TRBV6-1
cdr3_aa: CASSHRGLYGYTF

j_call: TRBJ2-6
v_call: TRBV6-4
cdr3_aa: CASSEYHGQGASSGANVLTF

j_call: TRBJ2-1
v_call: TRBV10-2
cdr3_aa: CASSEFASGEQFF

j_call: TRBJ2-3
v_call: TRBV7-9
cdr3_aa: CASSLEGGGDTQYF

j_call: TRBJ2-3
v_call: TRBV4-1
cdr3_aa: CASSRSADGSWGTQYF

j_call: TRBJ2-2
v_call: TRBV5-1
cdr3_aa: CASSLAGPFGELFF

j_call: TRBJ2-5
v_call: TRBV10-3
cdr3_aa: CAISEGTSGQETQYF

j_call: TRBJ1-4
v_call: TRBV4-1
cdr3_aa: CASSQVSRPNEKLFF

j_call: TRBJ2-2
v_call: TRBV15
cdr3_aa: CATSRAQTSAGELFF

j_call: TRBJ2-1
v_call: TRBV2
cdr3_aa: CASRDAGTSGSSYNEQFF

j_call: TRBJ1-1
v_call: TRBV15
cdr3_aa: CATSRGGQGYTEAFF

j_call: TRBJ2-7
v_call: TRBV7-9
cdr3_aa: CASSLRGRQYF

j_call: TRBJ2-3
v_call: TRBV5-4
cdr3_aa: CASSLAPSGATDTQYF

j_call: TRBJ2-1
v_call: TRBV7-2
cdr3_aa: CASSSRGPGDTYNEQFF

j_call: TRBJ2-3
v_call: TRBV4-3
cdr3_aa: CASSQEGAGGTDTQYF

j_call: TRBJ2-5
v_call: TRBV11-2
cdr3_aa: CASSTRTGVGGGTQYF

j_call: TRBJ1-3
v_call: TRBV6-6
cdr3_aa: CASSRDTSSGNTIYF

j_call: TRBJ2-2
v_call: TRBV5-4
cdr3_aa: CASSLVGQVGELFF

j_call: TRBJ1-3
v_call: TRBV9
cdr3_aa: CASSASTGSGNTIYF

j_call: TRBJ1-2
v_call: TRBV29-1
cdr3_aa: CSVAQGLAYTF

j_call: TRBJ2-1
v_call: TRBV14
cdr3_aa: CASSHKIGTFYNEQFF